Sequencing of this T cell receptor beta chain was carried out in a study of blood T cell repertoires in COVID-19. Only in-frame clones appear in the TCRdb table, and some are missing; sequencing was by immunoSEQ multiplex PCR. The sample has some 200,000 clones, roughly nine tenths seen once. The CDR3 sequence is 15 residues long. The germline gives CDR1 MNHNY, CDR2 SVGAGI (reference sequence). With 2 bases clipped from V and 4 bases from J, the junction kept 5 bases outside the gene matches. The chain carries TRBV6-6 and TRBJ1-1; TRBD1 matches 9 bases. The specimen sequenced was peripheral blood. The clonotype was recovered from an older man with acute or convalescent COVID-19. CDR3 in amino acids: CASSYAGDRATEAFF. The DNA of the CDR3 is TGTGCCAGCAGTTACGCGGGGGACAGGGCCACTGAAGCTTTCTTT.